The 14 T cell receptor beta chains given below trace back to one sample, sequenced in a study of T cells in localized non-small cell lung cancer. Profiling relied on immunoSEQ multiplex PCR, and the TCRdb table lists in-frame clones only, not all of them. The table has over 70,000 clones, approximately 87% seen once. The material was peripheral blood, obtained before any cancer treatment. Receptor source: a male donor aged 60 or over with stage III squamous cell lung carcinoma.

The V gene is TRBV4-1, the J gene TRBJ1-2; 7 nucleotides align to TRBD1. Trimming removed 3 bases from V and 0 bases from J; junction bases left unmatched: 4. Per germline, CDR1 MGHRA and CDR2 YSYEKL. The CDR3 spans 15 residues. The chain's CDR3 is CASSHGTVANYGYTF. The CDR3 coding sequence is TGCGCCAGCAGCCACGGGACAGTTGCTAACTATGGCTACACCTTC.

This chain links TRBV20-1 with TRBJ1-2; D is uncertain. The germline gives CDR1 DFQATT, CDR2 SNEGSKA (reference sequence). V lost 5 bases to trimming and J lost 4 bases, with 8 bases between them. The CDR3 extends over 11 amino acids. CDR3 amino acids: CSAAGLYGYTF. The CDR3, as DNA: TGCAGTGCTGCGGGCCTCTATGGCTACACCTTC.

V usage is TRBV7-3 and J usage is TRBJ1-1; D may be TRBD1 (6 bases). V shed 2 bases and J shed 7 bases, with 17 bases lying between them. The CDR3 length is 15 residues. Germline CDR1 and CDR2: SGHTA and FQGTGA. The CDR3 here is CASSLLLGQHSEAFF. Here the CDR3 DNA reads TGTGCCAGCAGCTTACTTCTCGGACAGCACAGTGAAGCTTTCTTT.

The V and J genes are TRBV28 and TRBJ2-7; 7 positions match TRBD1. With V trimmed by 8 bases and J by 4 bases, 5 bases remained unmatched. Germline V gene data show CDR1 as MDHEN and CDR2 as SYDVKM. CDR3 length: 12 residues. The DNA of the CDR3 is TGTGCCAGCGGGACAGAGGCTTACGAGCAGTACGTC. It specifies CASGTEAYEQYV.

The chain is built from TRBV29-1 and TRBJ2-7, with D tentatively TRBD1 (6 bases). V was shortened by 4 bases and J by 4 bases, with 11 bases between the two germline ends. Germline values: CDR1 SQVTM, CDR2 ANQGSEA. There are 12 residues in the CDR3. In DNA, the CDR3 is TGCAGCGTTGTTGCAGGGGTGTACGAGCAGTACTTC. Translated, it gives CSVVAGVYEQYF.

The rearrangement joins TRBV2 to TRBJ2-2; possible D gene TRBD1, 5 bases. Trimming removed 7 bases at V and 2 bases at J, with 8 bases between. CDR1 SNHLY and CDR2 FYNNEI come from the germline V gene. The CDR3 runs 13 residues. The DNA for the CDR3 is TGTGCCAGCAAGGGGCCTAACACCGGGGAGCTGTTTTTT. Amino acid sequence: CASKGPNTGELFF.

The rearrangement joins TRBV7-2 to TRBJ2-2, with 7 bases matching TRBD1. The CDR3 length is 17 residues. Per the germline V gene, CDR1 is SGHTA and CDR2 is FQGNSA. V shed 5 bases and J 0 bases; nucleotides not matched to a gene: 9. The CDR3 DNA sequence: TGTGCCAGCAGCACTGAGGGACAGTTCGCGAACACCGGGGAGCTGTTTTTT. It codes for CASSTEGQFANTGELFF.

The chain has TRBV7-3 and TRBJ1-4, with D hard to call. The CDR3 length is 14 residues. Trimming removed 1 base at V and 2 bases at J, with 5 bases between. Looked up from germline, CDR1 is SGHTA and CDR2 is FQGTGA. The CDR3 DNA reads TGTGCCAGCAGCTTAAAGTTGACTAATGAAAAACTGTTTTTT. The encoded protein is CASSLKLTNEKLFF.

The chain has TRBV6-5 and TRBJ1-6; 9 nucleotides align to TRBD1. The germline V gene encodes CDR1 MNHEY and CDR2 SVGAGI. Unmatched junction bases numbered 5, after V lost 8 bases and J lost 6 bases. The CDR3 has 14 amino acids. CDR3 DNA sequence: TGTGCCAGCCATAGGACAGGGGCTAATTCACCCCTCCACTTT. Protein product: CASHRTGANSPLHF.

The chain combines TRBV28 with TRBJ2-7; 10 bases fit TRBD2. Germline-derived CDR1 and CDR2 are MDHEN and SYDVKM. The CDR3 is 14 residues long. The ends lost 5 bases at V and 7 bases at J; junction bases unmatched: 8. CDR3 sequence reads: CASSERGGLIEQYV. The CDR3 DNA is TGTGCCAGCAGTGAGCGGGGGGGCCTAATAGAGCAGTACGTC.

This clone has only one observation. The chain links TRBV7-6 to TRBJ2-1; the D gene could be TRBD1 or TRBD2 (5 bases each). The CDR3 consists of 14 residues. V gave up 5 bases and J gave up 6 bases, with 14 bases separating them. Germline V gene sequence: CDR1 SGHVS, CDR2 FNYEAQ. This chain's CDR3 is CASSEAGTVNEQFF. The DNA for the CDR3 is TGTGCCAGCAGCGAAGCAGGGACGGTCAATGAGCAGTTCTTC.

This chain joins TRBV5-4 and TRBJ1-1, with D unclear. The V end was cut by 1 base, the J end by 6 bases, with 10 bases between. The CDR3 extends over 13 amino acids. Germline CDR1 SGHNT, CDR2 YYREEE (reference sequence). The CDR3 spells CASSLQITAEAFF. The DNA for the CDR3 is TGTGCCAGCAGCTTGCAAATAACCGCTGAAGCTTTCTTT. Supplemented by reference TRBV5-4 and TRBJ1-1, the full variable domain reads ETGVTQSPTHLIKTRGQQVTLRCSSQSGHNTVSWYQQALGQGPQFIFQYYREEENGRGNFPPRFSGLQFPNYSSELNVNALELDDSALYLCASSLQITAEAFFGQGTRLTVV.

The genes are TRBV14 and TRBJ1-1, with 9 positions matching TRBD1. The germline V gene has CDR1 SGHDN and CDR2 FVKESK. The CDR3 has 13 amino acids. J lost 6 bases, V lost 4 bases, and 3 bases had no gene match. This chain's CDR3 is CASSRDRGAEAFF. CDR3 nucleotide sequence: TGTGCCAGCAGCCGAGACAGGGGGGCTGAAGCTTTCTTT. The complete variable domain, with remaining parts taken from reference TRBV14 and TRBJ1-1, reads EAGVTQFPSHSVIEKGQTVTLRCDPISGHDNLYWYRRVMGKEIKFLLHFVKESKQDESGMPNNRFLAERTGGTYSTLKVQPAELEDSGVYFCASSRDRGAEAFFGQGTRLTVV.

This clone was seen more than once but under ten times. CDR3 in amino acids: CASSFGLSGNTIYF. CDR3 DNA sequence: TGTGCCAGCAGCTTTGGTCTCTCTGGAAACACCATATATTTT. The rearrangement uses TRBV11-1 and TRBJ1-3; D gene ambiguous. The CDR3 is 14 amino acids. Per germline, CDR1 SGHAT and CDR2 FQDESV (reference sequence). V was cut by 3 bases and J by 0 bases, with 6 bases left in between. The entire variable domain, with the rest obtained from reference TRBV11-1 and TRBJ1-3, is as follows: EAEVAQSPRYKITEKSQAVAFWCDPISGHATLYWYRQILGQGPELLVQFQDESVVDDSQLPKDRFSAERLKGVDSTLKIQPAELGDSAMYLCASSFGLSGNTIYFGEGSWLTVV.